This record looks at one T cell receptor beta chain sequence and its context. Its matching antigen is unknown. The PCR made use of 60 Vbeta and 13 Jbeta primers. Data came from immunoSEQ multiplex PCR; TCRdb stores just in-frame clones and leaves some out. The sample lists about 160,000 clones, roughly 80% occurring once. The germline V gene has CDR1 MDHEN and CDR2 SYDVKM. CDR3 length equals 14 residues. Trimming took off 1 base at V and 11 bases at J, with 17 bases between the two ends. All donors participated as healthy donors of bone marrow. This sample is drawn from a study of cytomegalovirus exposure and HLA in healthy donors. Findings and caveats of the study: A missense DCLRE1C variant was associated with V- and J-gene trimming of TCR beta chains in a later analysis, and an independent cohort replicated the association. Follow-up analysis seemed to connect common viral pathogens with several of the most significant clusters identified. Among TCR sequences, most were rare, though some public TCRs appeared in many donors.

This chain links TRBV28 with TRBJ1-1; a weak D match, TRBD1 (6 bases). Sequencing used PBMCs. The sequence derives from a man under 40 in good health and CMV-seronegative. This CDR3 is CASSLLQGYMSAFF. In DNA, the CDR3 is TGTGCCAGCAGTTTATTACAGGGTTATATGTCGGCTTTCTTT.